The subject of this entry is one TCR beta chain. The entry originates in a study of blood T cell repertoires in COVID-19. Study-level information: From T cells, B-cell-depleted T cells, or PBMCs came the material, which was cDNA or gDNA.

Trimming took off 4 bases at V and 2 bases at J, with 15 bases between the two ends. The germline gives CDR1 SGHDT, CDR2 YYEEEE. The CDR3 totals 15 residues. Participants had their cohort set by participant-reported clinical history. Profiling relied on immunoSEQ multiplex PCR, and the TCRdb table lists in-frame clones only, not all of them. The sample gives under 500,000 clones, around 89% of which show up once; 1% to 1.3% is in the top ten. What was sequenced was PBMCs or T cells enriched from blood (not recorded which). The TCR originated in a man aged 30 to 45 who had recovered from COVID-19. The rearrangement joins TRBV5-6 to TRBJ2-5; D is possibly TRBD1 (6 bases). The CDR3 DNA is TGTGCCAGCAGCCCGTACAGGGTCACTCAAGAGACCCAGTACTTC. Its translation is CASSPYRVTQETQYF.